This T cell receptor (beta chain) came from a study of shared T cell receptors in the human thymus. Sequenced by immunoSEQ multiplex PCR; TCRdb stores in-frame clones only, minus some. The table includes more than 300,000 clones, around 93% detected once. This CDR3 spans 15 amino acids. Germline V gene data show CDR1 as SGHKS and CDR2 as YYEKEE (reference sequence). J gave up 2 bases and V 0 bases, and 5 bases lay outside the gene matches. The chain combines TRBV5-5 with TRBJ2-7; TRBD1 agrees at 7 bases. The sequencing input was thymocytes. This receptor was obtained from a human donor. CDR3 DNA sequence: TGTGCCAGCAGCTTGGAGGGGGCTGGGCCCTACGAGCAGTACTTC. Its protein product is CASSLEGAGPYEQYF.